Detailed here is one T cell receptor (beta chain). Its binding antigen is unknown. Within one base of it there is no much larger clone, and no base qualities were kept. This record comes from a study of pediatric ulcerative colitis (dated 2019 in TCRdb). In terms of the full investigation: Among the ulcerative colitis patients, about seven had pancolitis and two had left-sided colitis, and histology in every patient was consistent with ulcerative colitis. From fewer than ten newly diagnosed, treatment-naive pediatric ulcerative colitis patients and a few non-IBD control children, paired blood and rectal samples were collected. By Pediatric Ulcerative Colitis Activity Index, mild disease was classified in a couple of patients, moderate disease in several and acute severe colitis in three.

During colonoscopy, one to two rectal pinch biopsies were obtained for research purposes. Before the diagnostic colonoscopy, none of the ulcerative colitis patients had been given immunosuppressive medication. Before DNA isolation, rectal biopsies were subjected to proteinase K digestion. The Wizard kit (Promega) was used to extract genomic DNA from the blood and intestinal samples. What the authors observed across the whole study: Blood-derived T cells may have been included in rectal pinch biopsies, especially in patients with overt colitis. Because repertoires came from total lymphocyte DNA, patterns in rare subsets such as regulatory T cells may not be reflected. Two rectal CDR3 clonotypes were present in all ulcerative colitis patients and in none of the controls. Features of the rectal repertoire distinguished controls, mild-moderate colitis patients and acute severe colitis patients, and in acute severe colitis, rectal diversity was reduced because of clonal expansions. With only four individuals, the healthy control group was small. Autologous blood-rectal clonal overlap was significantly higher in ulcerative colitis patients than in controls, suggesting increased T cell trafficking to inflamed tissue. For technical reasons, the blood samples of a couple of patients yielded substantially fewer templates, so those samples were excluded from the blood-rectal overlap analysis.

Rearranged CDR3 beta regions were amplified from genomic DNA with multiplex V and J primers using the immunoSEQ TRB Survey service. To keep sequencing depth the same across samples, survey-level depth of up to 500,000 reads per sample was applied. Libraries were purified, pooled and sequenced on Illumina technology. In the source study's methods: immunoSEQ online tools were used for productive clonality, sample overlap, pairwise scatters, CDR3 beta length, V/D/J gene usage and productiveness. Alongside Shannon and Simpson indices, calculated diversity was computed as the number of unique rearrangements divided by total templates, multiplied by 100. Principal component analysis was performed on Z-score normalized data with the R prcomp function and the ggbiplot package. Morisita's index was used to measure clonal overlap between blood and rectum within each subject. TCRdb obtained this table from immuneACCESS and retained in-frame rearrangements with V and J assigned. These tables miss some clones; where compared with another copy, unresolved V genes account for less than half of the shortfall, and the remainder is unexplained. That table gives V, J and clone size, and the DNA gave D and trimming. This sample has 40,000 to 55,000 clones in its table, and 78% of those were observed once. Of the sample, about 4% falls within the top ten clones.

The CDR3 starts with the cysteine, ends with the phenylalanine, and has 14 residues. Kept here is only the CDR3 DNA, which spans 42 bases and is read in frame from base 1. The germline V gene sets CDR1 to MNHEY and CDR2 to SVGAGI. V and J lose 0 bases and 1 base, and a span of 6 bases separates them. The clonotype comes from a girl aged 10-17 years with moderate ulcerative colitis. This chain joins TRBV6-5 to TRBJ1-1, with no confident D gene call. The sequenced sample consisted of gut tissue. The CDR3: CASSYSFGNTEAFF. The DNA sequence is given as TGTGCCAGCAGTTACTCATTCGGGAACACTGAAGCTTTCTTT.